These 21 T cell receptor beta chains share one sample of origin, sequenced in a study of OX40 agonist ivuxolimab in advanced cancers. Assay used: immunoSEQ multiplex PCR; TCRdb lists only in-frame clones, some missing. The sample contains about 36,000 clones, approximately 78% of which appear only once. Sequencing was performed on CD4+ or CD8+ T cells sorted from blood, taken in a trial of the OX40 agonist ivuxolimab. The receptors originated from an adult with an advanced solid tumor such as melanoma, head and neck, liver or kidney cancer.

Of note for this clone: The same CDR3 can be traced to other DNA sequences in this sample. V is TRBV9 and J is TRBJ1-2, with D possibly TRBD1 on 6 matching bases. CDR3 length: 13 amino acids. Germline assignment: CDR1 SGDLS and CDR2 YYNGEE. The V gene lost 2 bases and the J gene lost 4 bases, with 9 bases spanning the gap. The CDR3 coding sequence is TGTGCCAGCAGCGTTGGACAGTCCTATGGCTACACCTTC. It encodes CASSVGQSYGYTF.

Only a few counts were recorded for this clone. V is TRBV2 and J is TRBJ1-5, with D possibly being TRBD1 (6 bases). The germline V gene encodes CDR1 SNHLY and CDR2 FYNNEI. The CDR3 covers 14 residues. Between the trimmed V and J ends, which lost 1 base and 7 bases, there was a span of 11 bases. The CDR3 spells CASSEGMQGQPQHF. The CDR3 DNA reads as TGTGCCAGCAGTGAAGGGATGCAGGGGCAGCCCCAGCATTTT.

This chain uses TRBV5-1 with TRBJ2-7, with 9 bases lining up with TRBD1. This CDR3 is built from 13 residues. Germline assignment: CDR1 SGHRS and CDR2 YFSETQ. V lost 4 bases, J lost 3 bases, and 2 bases stayed unmatched. In DNA, the CDR3 is TGCGCCAGCAGCGGGGGACAGGGCTACGAGCAGTACTTC. Encoded protein: CASSGGQGYEQYF.

V gene TRBV18 combines with J gene TRBJ2-5, with TRBD2 matching over 13 bases. CDR1 and CDR2 from the germline V gene are KGHSH and LQKENI. V lost 4 bases and J lost 1; bases outside the gene matches: 6. The CDR3 covers 17 residues. The CDR3 region has the DNA TGTGCCAGCTCACGCGGTCGACTAGCGGGGGGCCAAGAGACCCAGTACTTC. Residues: CASSRGRLAGGQETQYF.

The genes are TRBV7-9 and TRBJ2-1; D remains ambiguous. CDR1 and CDR2 from the germline V gene are SEHNR and FQNEAQ (reference sequence). CDR3 size: 14 residues. The germline V and J ends were trimmed by 1 base and 7 bases, with 11 bases remaining between them. CDR3 sequence: CASSLELDRNEQFF. The CDR3 DNA reads as TGTGCCAGCAGCTTAGAACTCGACCGTAATGAGCAGTTCTTC.

This chain connects TRBV7-2 to TRBJ2-7; TRBD1 matches 7 bases. The CDR3 consists of 15 residues. Germline V gives CDR1 SGHTA, CDR2 FQGNSA. With 2 bases clipped from V and 5 bases from J, the junction kept 9 bases outside the gene matches. DNA for the CDR3: TGTGCCAGCAGCTTACAAGGGGGCAAACTGAACGAGCAGTACTTC. Translating gives CASSLQGGKLNEQYF.

The CDR3 DNA reads TGTGCCAGCAAACGTCAGGGTGGCACCTACGAGCAGTACTTC. Translation gives CASKRQGGTYEQYF. The gene calls are TRBV27 and TRBJ2-7, with D perhaps matching TRBD1 (5 bases). Germline V gives CDR1 MNHEY, CDR2 SMNVEV (reference sequence). The V end lost 7 bases, the J end lost 2 bases, and 15 bases lay between the germline ends. The CDR3 contains 14 residues.

The chain uses TRBV11-1 and TRBJ2-5; D unclear. V was clipped by 6 bases and J by 4 bases, with 21 bases between them. CDR1 is SGHAT and CDR2 is FQDESV in the germline V gene (reference sequence). The CDR3 spans 16 residues. CDR3 region: CASRDRDLGSLETQYF. CDR3 nucleotides: TGTGCCAGCAGGGACCGCGACTTGGGATCATTAGAGACCCAGTACTTC.

The chain carries TRBV7-2 and TRBJ1-2; D remains ambiguous. The germline CDR1 and CDR2 sequences are SGHTA and FQGNSA. This CDR3 region has 15 residues. The ends were cut back, 5 bases at V and 7 bases at J, with 20 bases in the middle. The CDR3 sequence: CASSTSRAPEGGYTF. The CDR3 bases are TGTGCCAGCAGCACCAGTCGGGCCCCGGAAGGTGGCTACACCTTC.

The chain recombines TRBV5-1 with TRBJ2-2; possibly TRBD1 for D (6 bases). The CDR3 covers 14 residues. CDR1 is SGHRS and CDR2 is YFSETQ in the germline V gene. V shed 3 bases and J shed 4 bases, with 10 bases lying between them. CDR3 amino acids: CASSWGQGTGELFF. The CDR3 DNA reads TGCGCCAGCAGCTGGGGGCAGGGCACCGGGGAGCTGTTTTTT.

V gene TRBV18 combines with J gene TRBJ1-5; 11 nucleotides align to TRBD1. V gave up 4 bases and J gave up 1 base; unmatched junction bases: 3. The CDR3 covers 16 residues. In germline, CDR1 is KGHSH, CDR2 LQKENI. CDR3 in amino acids: CASSLGTGGSNQPQHF. CDR3 coding DNA: TGTGCCAGCTCACTGGGGACAGGGGGAAGCAATCAGCCCCAGCATTTT.

This clone has just a few counts. DNA of the CDR3: TGCAGCGTCGGGCTGGGCGTGGGCGGCTACACCTTC. This translates into CSVGLGVGGYTF. The V gene is TRBV29-1, the J gene TRBJ1-2; D not certain. CDR1 is SQVTM, CDR2 ANQGSEA, per germline. The CDR3 is 12 residues long. V was clipped by 6 bases and J by 8 bases, with 16 bases between them.

The chain joins TRBV6-1 to TRBJ2-1, with 7 positions matching TRBD2. This CDR3 has 15 amino acids. Germline V gene data show CDR1 as MNHNS and CDR2 as SASEGT. V lost 6 bases, J lost 4 bases, and 9 bases stayed unmatched. The DNA for the CDR3 is TGTGCCAGCAGGCCCGGGGCTAGCGGATACAATGAGCAGTTCTTC. Protein sequence: CASRPGASGYNEQFF.

CDR3 amino acids: CSVAAGVGNEQFF. The CDR3 coding sequence is TGCAGCGTTGCAGCAGGGGTGGGCAATGAGCAGTTCTTC. The J gene is TRBJ2-1, the V gene TRBV29-1, with D maybe TRBD1 (6 bases). CDR1 SQVTM and CDR2 ANQGSEA come from the germline V gene. The CDR3 length is 13 residues. V shed 4 bases and J shed 6 bases, with 13 bases lying between them.

This clone was counted once. The J gene is TRBJ1-3, the V gene TRBV7-9; possible D gene TRBD1, 6 bases. Germline CDR1 reads SEHNR; CDR2 reads FQNEAQ (reference sequence). Deletions cut 6 bases from V and 0 bases from J, with 18 bases between. The CDR3 runs 17 residues. In DNA, the CDR3 is TGTGCCAGCAGGCCCCGGGTTGGGGGGGCCTCTGGAAACACCATATATTTT. This encodes CASRPRVGGASGNTIYF. Variable domain in full (rest from reference TRBV7-9 and TRBJ1-3): DTGVSQNPRHKITKRGQNVTFRCDPISEHNRLYWYRQTLGQGPEFLTYFQNEAQLEKSRLLSDRFSAERPKGSFSTLEIQRTEQGDSAMYLCASRPRVGGASGNTIYFGEGSWLTVV.

This clone occurred a few times. The chain recombines TRBV7-6 with TRBJ2-1, with TRBD1 matching over 7 bases. The CDR3 is 15 residues long. Losses at the gene ends were 3 bases for V and 1 base for J; bases not matched to a gene: 3. In germline, CDR1 is SGHVS, CDR2 FNYEAQ. The CDR3 sequence is CASSFDRASYNEQFF. In DNA, the CDR3 is TGTGCCAGCAGCTTCGACAGGGCTTCCTACAATGAGCAGTTCTTC.

The V call is TRBV28, the J call TRBJ2-3, with D possibly matching TRBD2 (5 bases). The CDR3 is made up of 13 amino acids. V gave up 8 bases and J gave up 1 base, with 10 bases separating them. Germline loops: CDR1 MDHEN, CDR2 SYDVKM. In DNA, the CDR3 is TGTGCCAGCGTAAAAGCGGGCACAGATACGCAGTATTTT. Amino acids: CASVKAGTDTQYF. Full variable domain (rest looked up from reference TRBV28 and TRBJ2-3): DVKVTQSSRYLVKRTGEKVFLECVQDMDHENMFWYRQDPGLGLRLIYFSYDVKMKEKGDIPEGYSVSREKKERFSLILESASTNQTSMYLCASVKAGTDTQYFGPGTRLTVL.

The chain couples TRBV6-5 to TRBJ1-1, with TRBD1 as a possible D gene (5 bases). CDR1 and CDR2 from the germline V gene are MNHEY and SVGAGI. The CDR3 is 14 residues long. With 5 bases removed from V and 8 bases from J, the gap between germline ends came to 18 bases. The chain's CDR3 is CASSTRRQRTEAFF. In DNA, the CDR3 is TGTGCCAGCAGTACCCGCAGACAGAGGACGGAAGCTTTCTTT.

DNA of the CDR3: TGTGCCAGCAGTGGCTGGGGGAGCTCCTACGAGCAGTACTTC. This translates into CASSGWGSSYEQYF. The chain uses TRBV6-1 and TRBJ2-7; perhaps D is TRBD1 or TRBD2 (5 bases each). V gave up 4 bases and J gave up 0 bases, with 10 bases separating them. This CDR3 has 14 residues. Germline V gives CDR1 MNHNS, CDR2 SASEGT.

V and J are TRBV5-1 and TRBJ2-1; TRBD1 agrees at 7 bases. Germline V gene lookup returns CDR1 SGHRS and CDR2 YFSETQ. Losses at the gene ends were 4 bases for V and 6 bases for J; bases not matched to a gene: 7. The CDR3 totals 14 residues. The CDR3 DNA is TGCGCCAGCAGCATCAAACAGGGGCGCAATGAGCAGTTCTTC. Its translation: CASSIKQGRNEQFF.

The chain couples TRBV18 to TRBJ1-1, with D uncertain. The ends were cut back, 4 bases at V and 0 bases at J, with 15 bases in the middle. CDR1 is KGHSH and CDR2 is LQKENI in the germline V gene. This CDR3 has 16 residues. The DNA for the CDR3 is TGTGCCAGCTCACTATCATTTGCGAGGATGAACACTGAAGCTTTCTTT. Translation: CASSLSFARMNTEAFF. The entire variable domain, with the rest obtained from reference TRBV18 and TRBJ1-1, is as follows: NAGVMQNPRHLVRRRGQEARLRCSPMKGHSHVYWYRQLPEEGLKFMVYLQKENIIDESGMPKERFSAEFPKEGPSILRIQQVVRGDSAAYFCASSLSFARMNTEAFFGQGTRLTVV.